The source of this TCR beta chain is a study of shared clonotypes between healthy human individuals. This CDR3 contains 16 residues. Germline lookup yields CDR1 SGHAT and CDR2 FQNNGV. V shed 4 bases, J shed 0 bases, and the junction held 9 bases outside the gene matches. Clones were sequenced by immunoSEQ multiplex PCR, and TCRdb holds only the in-frame ones, with some missing. The sample gives a few hundred thousand clones, roughly four fifths of which show up once; around 12% is in the top ten. This clonotype was obtained from a woman aged 40 to 49 in good health. Some clones in this sample may be carry-over from other donors' samples. Sequencing was carried out using PBMCs. The chain joins TRBV11-2 to TRBJ2-7; 7 nucleotides agree with TRBD2. Here the CDR3 reads CASSSIAGRNSYEQYF. CDR3 in DNA: TGTGCCAGCAGCTCCATAGCGGGCCGCAACTCCTACGAGCAGTACTTC.